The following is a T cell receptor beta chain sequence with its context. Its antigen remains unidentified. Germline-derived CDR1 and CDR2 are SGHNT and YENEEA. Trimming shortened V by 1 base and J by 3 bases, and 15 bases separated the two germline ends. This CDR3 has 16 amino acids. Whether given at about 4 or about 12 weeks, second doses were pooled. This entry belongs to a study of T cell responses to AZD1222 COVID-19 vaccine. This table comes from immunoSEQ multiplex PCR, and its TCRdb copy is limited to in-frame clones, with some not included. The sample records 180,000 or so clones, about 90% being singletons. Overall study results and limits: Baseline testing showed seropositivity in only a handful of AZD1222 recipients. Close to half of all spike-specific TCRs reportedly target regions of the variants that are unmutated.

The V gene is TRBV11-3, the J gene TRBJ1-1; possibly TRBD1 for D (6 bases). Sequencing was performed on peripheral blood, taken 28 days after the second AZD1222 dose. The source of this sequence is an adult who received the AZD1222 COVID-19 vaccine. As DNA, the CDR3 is TGTGCCAGCAGCTTAGCCCCGGACAGACCGGACACTGAAGCTTTCTTT. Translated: CASSLAPDRPDTEAFF. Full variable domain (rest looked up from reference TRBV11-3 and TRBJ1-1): EAGVVQSPRYKIIEKKQPVAFWCNPISGHNTLYWYLQNLGQGPELLIRYENEEAVDDSQLPKDRFSAERLKGVDSTLKIQPAELGDSAVYLCASSLAPDRPDTEAFFGQGTRLTVV.